This T cell receptor beta chain was documented in a study of blood T cell repertoires in COVID-19. On the study more broadly: Sample material is recorded as cDNA or gDNA derived from T cells, B-cell-depleted T cells, or PBMCs.

The table lists this clone with a count of one. Per the original methods: Researchers report that nucleated cell counts were estimated from reference gene primer amplification. The method was immunoSEQ multiplex PCR; TCRdb's version includes in-frame clones alone and lacks a portion of them. That table supplies the V and J calls and clone size; D and trimming were determined from the DNA. This sample carries over 300,000 clones, 85% of them seen once, and the ten largest clones take about 7%. This CDR3 region has 13 residues. Trimming cost V 3 bases and J 1 base, with 6 bases left between them. The germline gives CDR1 MNHNS, CDR2 SASEGT.

This receptor was identified in a human donor in a cohort sampled during active COVID-19. The sequencing sample was made of peripheral blood. The rearrangement links TRBV6-1 to TRBJ2-5, with D uncertain. CDR3 sequence: CASSEAGQETQYF. In DNA form, the CDR3 reads TGTGCCAGCAGTGAGGCAGGCCAAGAGACCCAGTACTTC.